This is a list of T cell receptor beta chains from one sample in a study of blood T cells in healthy people across ages. TCRdb fed the 5' RACE reads into MiXCR, producing one record per CDR3 protein. This sample has some 710,000 distinct CDR3 sequences, with about half found just once. Input material: blood. These receptor sequences come from a man older than 75 in good health. CDR3s include the opening cysteine and the closing phenylalanine or tryptophan. The order of the fields is V gene, J gene, clone size, CDR3 protein. The size entry is marked missing in some rows and otherwise reads once, few, many or a size class.

TRBV6-2/TRBV6-3	TRBJ2-7	NA	CASSYASGTVQYF
TRBV6-1	TRBJ1-1	NA	CASSDAGQVKNTEAFF
TRBV20-1	TRBJ2-7	NA	CSAYHAGQGTYEQYF
TRBV4-1	TRBJ1-2	NA	CASSQVGQGANYGYTF
TRBV7-2	TRBJ2-7	NA	CASSSTPTGAYEQYF
TRBV12-3/TRBV12-4	TRBJ2-7	NA	CASSWTDAHEQYF
TRBV6-1	TRBJ2-5	few	CASSAPYYNQETQYF
TRBV10-3	TRBJ2-5	NA	CAACDRGVGETQYF
TRBV25-1	TRBJ1-2	once	CASSESSQGLNYGYTF
TRBV4-3	TRBJ2-1	many	CASSRGVGNGRNEQFF
TRBV7-3	TRBJ2-3	NA	CASSLFAGSTDTQYF
TRBV5-1	TRBJ1-2	few	CASSLIGQGAGYTF
TRBV4-2	NA	NA	CASSQVTEAYEQYF
TRBV7-9	TRBJ2-7	NA	CASSSQAGADEQYF
TRBV28	TRBJ1-5	NA	CASSQGAQPQHF
TRBV10-2	TRBJ2-7	many	CASIGPGQGAHEQYF
TRBV20-1	TRBJ2-4	NA	CSARDSPGKNIQYF
TRBV23-1	TRBJ1-5	NA	CASTRSEKNGNQPQHF
TRBV6-6	TRBJ2-3	few	CASSYAREGAGDTQYF
TRBV9	TRBJ2-5	NA	CASSVAGVAETQYF
TRBV15	TRBJ2-3	NA	CATRTGGIADTQYF
TRBV10-3	TRBJ2-7	few	CAISAAAEGYEQYF
TRBV7-3	NA	NA	CASSPMGPGQGSNEQYF
TRBV5-1	TRBJ2-5	NA	CASSLETGAQETQYF
TRBV20-1	TRBJ2-3	few	CSARVGSLEPHTQYF
TRBV4-2	NA	NA	CASSRIRVRDRGTSESLHEQYF
TRBV5-4	TRBJ2-1	NA	CASSFGAGDNEQFF
TRBV20-1	NA	few	CSAMGLAGDEQYF
TRBV2	TRBJ2-1	NA	CASNSGMLVLEQFF
TRBV9	TRBJ1-2	NA	CASSATPKSDGNYGYTF
TRBV29-1	TRBJ2-5	few	CSVVWASRGETQYF
TRBV6-2/TRBV6-3	TRBJ2-1	NA	CASSSTLRGETQFF
TRBV20-1	NA	NA	CSASRPGVYEQYF
TRBV11-2	TRBJ1-1	few	CASSLGPSEAFF
TRBV29-1	TRBJ2-7	many	CSVRKGASSYEQYF
TRBV29-1	TRBJ2-5	many	CSVETGSRETQYF
TRBV20-1	TRBJ2-1	NA	CSAPSRTSGSRNEQFF
TRBV28	TRBJ2-7	NA	CASSLGQHSYEQYF
TRBV20-1	TRBJ2-3	few	CSAKRDSGTDTQYF
TRBV11-2	TRBJ2-3	few	CASSLPLFTDTQYF
TRBV29-1	TRBJ1-4	few	CSVIRTGFNEKLFF
TRBV5-1	TRBJ2-2	NA	CASMEALGAGELFF
TRBV19	TRBJ2-1	NA	CASSREAIDEQFF
TRBV3-1	TRBJ1-5	NA	CASSQRQGNNQPQHF
TRBV27	TRBJ2-7	many	CASSFRSSYEQYF
TRBV7-2	TRBJ2-1	NA	CASSVTGTPYNEQFF
TRBV27	TRBJ2-1	NA	CASSSTVRWYNEQFF
TRBV7-7	TRBJ2-1	NA	CASSLARVGYNEQFF
TRBV6-5	TRBJ2-4	many	CASSYTSGVFGLTKNIQYF
TRBV19	NA	once	CASSMNDEQYF
TRBV7-9	TRBJ2-3	NA	CASSAGTSGSSDTQYF